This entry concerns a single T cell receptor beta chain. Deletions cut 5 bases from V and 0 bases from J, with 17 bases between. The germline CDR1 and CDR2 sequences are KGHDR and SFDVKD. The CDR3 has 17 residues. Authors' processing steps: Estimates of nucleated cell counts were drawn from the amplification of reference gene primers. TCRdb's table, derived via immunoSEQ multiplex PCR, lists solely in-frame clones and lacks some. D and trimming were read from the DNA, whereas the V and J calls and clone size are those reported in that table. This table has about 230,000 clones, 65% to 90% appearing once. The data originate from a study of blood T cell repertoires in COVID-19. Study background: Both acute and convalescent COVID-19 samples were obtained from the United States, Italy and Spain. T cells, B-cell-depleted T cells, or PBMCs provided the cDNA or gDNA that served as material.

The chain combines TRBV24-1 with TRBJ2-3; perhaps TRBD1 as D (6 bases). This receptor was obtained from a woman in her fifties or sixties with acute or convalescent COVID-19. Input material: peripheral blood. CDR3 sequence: CATSAPGRQGSTDTQYF. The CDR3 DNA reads TGTGCCACCAGTGCCCCCGGTAGGCAGGGGAGCACAGATACGCAGTATTTT.